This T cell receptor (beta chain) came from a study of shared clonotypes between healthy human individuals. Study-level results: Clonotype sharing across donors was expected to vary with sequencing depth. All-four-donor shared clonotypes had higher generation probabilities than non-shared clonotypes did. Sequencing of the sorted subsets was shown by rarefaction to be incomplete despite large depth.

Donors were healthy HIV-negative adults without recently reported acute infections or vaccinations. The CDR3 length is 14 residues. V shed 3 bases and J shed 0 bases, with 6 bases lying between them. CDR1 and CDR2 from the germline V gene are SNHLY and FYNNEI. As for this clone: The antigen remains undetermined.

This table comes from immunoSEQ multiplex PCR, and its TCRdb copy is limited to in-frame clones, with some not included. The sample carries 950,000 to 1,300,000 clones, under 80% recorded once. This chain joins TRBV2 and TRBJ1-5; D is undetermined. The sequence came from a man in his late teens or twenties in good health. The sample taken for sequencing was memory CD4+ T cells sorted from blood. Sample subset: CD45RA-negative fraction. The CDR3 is CASSDMNSNQPQHF. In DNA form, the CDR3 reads TGTGCCAGCAGTGACATGAATAGCAATCAGCCCCAGCATTTT.